This T cell receptor (beta chain) was recovered during a study of T-cell memory formation after mild COVID-19. Study at large: Largely donor-specific sequence clusters came from two donors.

TCRdb used MiXCR to reprocess the 5' RACE reads, holding one entry per CDR3 protein. The sample lists roughly 110,000 distinct CDR3 sequences, around 15% seen once, with 25% to 30% in the top ten. Per the germline V gene, CDR1 is MGHRA and CDR2 is YSYEKL. V gave up 0 bases and J gave up 1 base, with 7 bases separating them. CDR3 length: 14 amino acids. Regarding this clonotype: Its antigen is not identified.

Study-wide points: Memory cells collected pre-infection included some clones that later responded, suggesting cross-reactive memory joined. Clones shrinking between day 15 and 85 showed a balanced CD4/CD8 split, and those that grew later tilted toward CD4+. Largely, contracting CD4+ clones fell within CM and EM, and contracting CD8+ clones within EMRA.

This chain uses TRBV4-1 with TRBJ2-7; D gene uncertain. The sample consisted of PBMCs or a T cell subset sorted from them (not recorded which). The sequence came from an adult woman who had mild COVID-19 (a few samples of this study predate the infection). Cell type and time point are not known. CDR3 residues: CASSQDWVSYEQYF. The CDR3 nucleotides read TGCGCCAGCAGCCAAGACTGGGTATCCTACGAGCAGTACTTC.